This T cell receptor beta chain was documented in a study of somatic mutations in cytotoxic T cells in rheumatoid arthritis. General study results and limits: Greater age accompanied higher CD8+ clonality in rheumatoid arthritis patients, a pattern that was absent in healthy controls.

By positive magnetic bead selection, CD4+ and CD8+ cells were isolated, and their purity was checked by flow cytometry. TCRdb's table, derived via immunoSEQ multiplex PCR, lists solely in-frame clones and lacks some. The sample includes several thousand clones, 65% to 80% seen only once; the top ten take 15% to 18%. The germline V and J ends were trimmed by 3 bases and 0 bases, with 11 bases remaining between them. This CDR3 region has 15 residues. The germline gives CDR1 SGHVS, CDR2 FNYEAQ. Points on this clone: Its antigen remains unidentified.

Source material: CD8+ T cells sorted from blood. The chain is built from TRBV7-6 and TRBJ1-1; D remains unclear. The receptor was derived from an adult with rheumatoid arthritis. The CDR3 bases are TGTGCCAGCAGCTTTTCGGACGGAGTGAACACTGAAGCTTTCTTT. Its protein is CASSFSDGVNTEAFF. The full variable domain, with the rest looked up from reference TRBV7-6 and TRBJ1-1, is GAGVSQSPRYKVTKRGQDVALRCDPISGHVSLYWYRQALGQGPEFLTYFNYEAQQDKSGLPNDRFSAERPEGSISTLTIQRTEQRDSAMYRCASSFSDGVNTEAFFGQGTRLTVV.